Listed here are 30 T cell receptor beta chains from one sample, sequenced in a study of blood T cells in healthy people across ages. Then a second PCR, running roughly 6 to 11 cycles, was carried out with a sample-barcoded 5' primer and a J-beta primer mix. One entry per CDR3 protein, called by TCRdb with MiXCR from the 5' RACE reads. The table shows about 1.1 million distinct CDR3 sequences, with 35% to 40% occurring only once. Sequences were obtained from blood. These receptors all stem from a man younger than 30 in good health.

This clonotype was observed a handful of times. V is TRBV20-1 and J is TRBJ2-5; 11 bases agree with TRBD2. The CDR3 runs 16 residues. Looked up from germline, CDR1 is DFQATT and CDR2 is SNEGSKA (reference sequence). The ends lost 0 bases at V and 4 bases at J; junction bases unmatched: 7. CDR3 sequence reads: CSARDRLAGLPETQYF. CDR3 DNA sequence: TGCAGTGCTAGAGATCGACTAGCGGGGTTACCAGAGACCCAGTACTTC.

In nucleotides, the CDR3 is TGTGCCAGCAGCGTAACCCTCAGCTCCTACAATGAGCAGTTCTTC. This gives the protein CASSVTLSSYNEQFF. This chain uses TRBV9 with TRBJ2-1; D call uncertain. There are 15 residues in the CDR3. Germline V gene data show CDR1 as SGDLS and CDR2 as YYNGEE. The V end lost 1 base, the J end lost 0 bases, and 8 bases lay between the germline ends. The variable domain in full, completed from reference TRBV9 and TRBJ2-1, reads DSGVTQTPKHLITATGQRVTLRCSPRSGDLSVYWYQQSLDQGLQFLIQYYNGEERAKGNILERFSAQQFPDLHSELNLSSLELGDSALYFCASSVTLSSYNEQFFGPGTRLTVL.

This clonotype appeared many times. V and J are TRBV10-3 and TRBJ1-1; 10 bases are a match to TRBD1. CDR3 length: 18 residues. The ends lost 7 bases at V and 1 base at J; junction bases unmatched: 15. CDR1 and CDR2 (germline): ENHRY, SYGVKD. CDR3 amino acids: CAITPSTGTGDQNTEAFF. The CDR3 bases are TGTGCCATCACCCCTTCCACCGGGACAGGGGATCAGAACACTGAAGCTTTCTTT.

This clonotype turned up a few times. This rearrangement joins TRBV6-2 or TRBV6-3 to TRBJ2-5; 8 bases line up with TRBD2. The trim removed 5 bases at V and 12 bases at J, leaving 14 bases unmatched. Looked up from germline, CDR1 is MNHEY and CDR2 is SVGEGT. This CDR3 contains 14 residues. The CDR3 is CASSADAGGTLKYF. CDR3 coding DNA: TGTGCCAGCAGTGCCGACGCGGGGGGAACTCTCAAGTACTTC.

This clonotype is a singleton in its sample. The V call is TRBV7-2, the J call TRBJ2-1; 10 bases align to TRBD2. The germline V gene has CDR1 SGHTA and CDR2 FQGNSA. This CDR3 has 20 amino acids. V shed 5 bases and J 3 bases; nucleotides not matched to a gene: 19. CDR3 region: CASSPLGASGGQTIYNEQFF. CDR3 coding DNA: TGTGCCAGCAGCCCCCTCGGGGCTAGCGGGGGCCAAACCATCTACAATGAGCAGTTCTTC.

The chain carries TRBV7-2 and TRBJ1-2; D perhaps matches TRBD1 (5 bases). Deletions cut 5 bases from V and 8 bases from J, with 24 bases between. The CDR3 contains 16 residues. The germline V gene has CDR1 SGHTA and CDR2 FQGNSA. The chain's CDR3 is CASSQLPGDASMGYTF. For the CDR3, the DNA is TGTGCCAGCAGCCAGCTTCCGGGGGACGCATCTATGGGCTACACCTTC.

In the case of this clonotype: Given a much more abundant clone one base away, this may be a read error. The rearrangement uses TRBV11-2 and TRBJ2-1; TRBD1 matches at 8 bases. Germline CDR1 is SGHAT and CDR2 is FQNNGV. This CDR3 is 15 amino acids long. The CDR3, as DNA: TGTGCCAACAGCACCGGACAGGGCTCCTACAATGAGCAGTTCTTC. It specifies CANSTGQGSYNEQFF.

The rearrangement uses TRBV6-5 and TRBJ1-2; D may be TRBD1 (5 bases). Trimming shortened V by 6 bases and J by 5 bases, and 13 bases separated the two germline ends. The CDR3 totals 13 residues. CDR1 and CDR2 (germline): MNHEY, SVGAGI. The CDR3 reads CASSQTGIYGYTF. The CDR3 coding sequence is TGTGCCAGCAGCCAAACAGGAATATATGGCTACACCTTC.

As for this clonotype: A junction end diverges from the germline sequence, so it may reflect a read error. In DNA form, the CDR3 reads TGCGCCAGCAGCAATCTTACTAGAGGCGCCTATAATGAGCAGTTCTTC. It codes for CASSNLTRGAYNEQFF. The genes are TRBV5-1 and TRBJ2-1, with D tentatively TRBD2 (5 bases). This CDR3 has 16 amino acids. Germline lookup yields CDR1 SGHRS and CDR2 YFSETQ.

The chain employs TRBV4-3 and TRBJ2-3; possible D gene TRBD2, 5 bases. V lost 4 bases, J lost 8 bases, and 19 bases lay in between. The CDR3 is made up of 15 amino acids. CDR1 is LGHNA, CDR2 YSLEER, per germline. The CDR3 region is CASSPARVAVGTQYF. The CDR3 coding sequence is TGCGCCAGCAGCCCCGCGAGGGTGGCGGTAGGTACGCAGTATTTT.

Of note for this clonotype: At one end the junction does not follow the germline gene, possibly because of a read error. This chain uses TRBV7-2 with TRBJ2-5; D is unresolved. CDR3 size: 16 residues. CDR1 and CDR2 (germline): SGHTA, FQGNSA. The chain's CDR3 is CVSSPRRANGWETQYF. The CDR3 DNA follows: TGTGTCAGCAGCCCACGAAGAGCGAACGGTTGGGAGACCCAGTACTTC.

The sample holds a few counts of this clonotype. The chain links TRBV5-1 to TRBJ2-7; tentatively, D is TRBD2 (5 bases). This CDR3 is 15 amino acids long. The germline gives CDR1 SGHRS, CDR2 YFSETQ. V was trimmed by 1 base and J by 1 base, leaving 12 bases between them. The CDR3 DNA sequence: TGCGCCAGCAGCTTGTTGGAGAGCGGTTCCTACGAGCAGTACTTC. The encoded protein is CASSLLESGSYEQYF.

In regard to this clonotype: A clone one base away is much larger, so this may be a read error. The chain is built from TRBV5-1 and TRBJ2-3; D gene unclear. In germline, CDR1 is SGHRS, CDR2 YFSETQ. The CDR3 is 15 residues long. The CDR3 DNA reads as TGCGCCGGCAGTCTAGATACGACTAGCACAGATACGCAGTATTTT. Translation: CAGSLDTTSTDTQYF.

The CDR3 spells CASSQGLESGNEQYF. DNA of the CDR3: TGCGCCAGCAGCCAAGGACTCGAGTCGGGGAATGAGCAGTACTTC. This chain joins TRBV4-3 and TRBJ2-7; TRBD2 is a possible D gene (5 bases). The CDR3 loop spans 15 amino acids. CDR1 is LGHNA, CDR2 YSLEER, per germline. The V end was cut by 1 base, the J end by 7 bases, with 17 bases between.

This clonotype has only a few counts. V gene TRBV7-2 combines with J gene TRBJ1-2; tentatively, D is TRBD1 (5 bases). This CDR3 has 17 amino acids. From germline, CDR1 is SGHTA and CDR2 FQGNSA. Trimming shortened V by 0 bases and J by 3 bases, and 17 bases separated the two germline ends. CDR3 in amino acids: CASSLAHLDWGDYGYTF. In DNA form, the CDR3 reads TGTGCCAGCAGCTTAGCACACCTCGACTGGGGGGACTATGGCTACACCTTC.

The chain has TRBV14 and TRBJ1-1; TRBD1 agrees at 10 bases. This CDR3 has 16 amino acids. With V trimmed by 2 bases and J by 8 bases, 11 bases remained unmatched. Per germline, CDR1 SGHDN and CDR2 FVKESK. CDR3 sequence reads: CASSQPPRGQGKEAFF. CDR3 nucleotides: TGTGCCAGCAGCCAACCACCTAGGGGACAGGGGAAAGAAGCTTTCTTT.

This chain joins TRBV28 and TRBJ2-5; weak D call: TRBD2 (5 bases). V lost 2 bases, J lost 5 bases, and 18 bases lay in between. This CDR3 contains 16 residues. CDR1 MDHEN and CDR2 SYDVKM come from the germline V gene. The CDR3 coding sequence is TGTGCCAGCAGTTTAAGGGAGTCTTGGGTACCCGAGACCCAGTACTTC. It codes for CASSLRESWVPETQYF.

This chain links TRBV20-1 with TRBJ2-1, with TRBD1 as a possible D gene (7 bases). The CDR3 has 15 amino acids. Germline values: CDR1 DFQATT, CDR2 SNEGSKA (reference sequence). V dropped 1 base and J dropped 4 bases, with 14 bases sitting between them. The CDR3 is CSARGQGGGYNEQFF. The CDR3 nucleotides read TGCAGTGCTAGAGGGCAGGGGGGCGGGTACAATGAGCAGTTCTTC.

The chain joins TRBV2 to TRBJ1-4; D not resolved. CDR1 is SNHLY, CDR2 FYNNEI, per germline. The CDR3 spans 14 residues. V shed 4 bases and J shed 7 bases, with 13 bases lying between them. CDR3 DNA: TGTGCCAGCAGTGGGCCCCCGGGCGGTGAAAAACTGTTTTTT. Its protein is CASSGPPGGEKLFF.

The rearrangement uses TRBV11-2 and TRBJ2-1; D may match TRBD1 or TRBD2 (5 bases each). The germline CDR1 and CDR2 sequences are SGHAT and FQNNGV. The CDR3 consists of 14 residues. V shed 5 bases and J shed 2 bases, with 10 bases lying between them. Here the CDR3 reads CASSHSGPYNEQFF. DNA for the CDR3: TGTGCCAGCAGCCATTCGGGACCCTACAATGAGCAGTTCTTC.

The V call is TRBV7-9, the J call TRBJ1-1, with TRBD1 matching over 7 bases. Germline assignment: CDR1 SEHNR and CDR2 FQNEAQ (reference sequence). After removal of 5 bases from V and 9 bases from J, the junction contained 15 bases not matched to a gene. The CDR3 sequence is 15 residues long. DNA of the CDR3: TGTGCCAGCAGCCCTCGACAGGGTTCGTTGGGTCAAGCTTTCTTT. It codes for CASSPRQGSLGQAFF.

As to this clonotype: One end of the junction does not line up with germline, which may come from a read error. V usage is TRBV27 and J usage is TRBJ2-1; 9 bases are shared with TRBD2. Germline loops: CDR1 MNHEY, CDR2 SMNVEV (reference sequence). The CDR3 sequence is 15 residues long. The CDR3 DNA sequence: TGTGCCAGCACCCTGGACAGCGGGGGGTACAATGAGCGGCTCTTC. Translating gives CASTLDSGGYNERLF.

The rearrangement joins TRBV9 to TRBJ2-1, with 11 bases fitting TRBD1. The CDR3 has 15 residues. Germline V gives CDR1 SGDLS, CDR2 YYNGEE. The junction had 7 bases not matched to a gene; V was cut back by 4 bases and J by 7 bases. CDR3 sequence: CASSLDGTGGNEQFF. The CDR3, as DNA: TGTGCCAGCAGCCTAGACGGGACAGGGGGAAATGAGCAGTTCTTC.

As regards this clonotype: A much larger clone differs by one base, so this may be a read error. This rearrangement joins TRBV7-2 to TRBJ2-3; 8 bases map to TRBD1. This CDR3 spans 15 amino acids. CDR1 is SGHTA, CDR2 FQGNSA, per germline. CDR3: CAGSPGTGFTDTQYF. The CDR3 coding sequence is TGTGCCGGCAGCCCCGGGACAGGCTTCACAGATACGCAGTATTTT.

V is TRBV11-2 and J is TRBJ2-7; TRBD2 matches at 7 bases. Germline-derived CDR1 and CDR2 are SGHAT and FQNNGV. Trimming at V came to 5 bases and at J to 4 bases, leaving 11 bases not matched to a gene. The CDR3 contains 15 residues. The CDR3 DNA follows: TGTGCCAGCAGCCTCAGGCGGCTAGCGGTGTACGAGCAGTACTTC. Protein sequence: CASSLRRLAVYEQYF.

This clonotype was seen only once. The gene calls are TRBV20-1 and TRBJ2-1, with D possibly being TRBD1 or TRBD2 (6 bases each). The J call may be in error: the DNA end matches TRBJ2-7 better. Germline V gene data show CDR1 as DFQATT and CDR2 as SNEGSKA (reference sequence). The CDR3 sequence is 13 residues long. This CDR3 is CSAVGGRSNEQYF. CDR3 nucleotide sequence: TGCAGTGCGGTTGGGGGGCGATCCAATGAGCAGTACTTC.

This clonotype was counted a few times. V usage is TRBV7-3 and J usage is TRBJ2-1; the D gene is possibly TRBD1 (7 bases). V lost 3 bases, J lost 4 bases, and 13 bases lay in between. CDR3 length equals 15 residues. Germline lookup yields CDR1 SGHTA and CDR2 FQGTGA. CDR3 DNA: TGTGCCAGCAGCTTCGCGGGGACAGCTTACAATGAGCAGTTCTTC. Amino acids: CASSFAGTAYNEQFF.

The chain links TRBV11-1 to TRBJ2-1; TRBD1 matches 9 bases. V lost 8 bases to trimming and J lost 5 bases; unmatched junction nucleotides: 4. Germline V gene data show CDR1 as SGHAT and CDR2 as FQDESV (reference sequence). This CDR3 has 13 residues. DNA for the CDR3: TGTGCCAGCGGACAGGGGTTGAACAATGAGCAGTTCTTC. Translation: CASGQGLNNEQFF. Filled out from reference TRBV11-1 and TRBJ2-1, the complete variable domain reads EAEVAQSPRYKITEKSQAVAFWCDPISGHATLYWYRQILGQGPELLVQFQDESVVDDSQLPKDRFSAERLKGVDSTLKIQPAELGDSAMYLCASGQGLNNEQFFGPGTRLTVL.

The CDR3 loop reads CASSVNDRESYNEQYF. CDR3 nucleotides: TGTGCCAGCAGCGTAAACGACAGGGAGTCCTACAATGAGCAGTACTTC. This sequence joins TRBV9 and TRBJ2-1; 7 bases align to TRBD1. The J call may not be correct, given that the DNA end is closer to TRBJ2-7. Germline V lookup: CDR1 SGDLS, CDR2 YYNGEE. CDR3 length equals 16 residues.

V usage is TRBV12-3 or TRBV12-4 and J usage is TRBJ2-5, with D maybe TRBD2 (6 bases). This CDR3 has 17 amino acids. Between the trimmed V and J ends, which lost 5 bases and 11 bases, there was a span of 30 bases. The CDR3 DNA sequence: TGTGCCAGCAGTCCCACCAAGCTGCGGGAAATCTACAATGAGCAGTACTTC. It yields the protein CASSPTKLREIYNEQYF.